A single sample is the source of the 26 T cell receptor beta chains below, sequenced in a study of OX40 agonist ivuxolimab in advanced cancers. This table comes from immunoSEQ multiplex PCR, and its TCRdb copy is limited to in-frame clones, with some not included. Of about 42,000 clones in the sample, 75% to 90% were seen once. Sequencing was performed on CD4+ or CD8+ T cells sorted from blood, taken in a trial of the OX40 agonist ivuxolimab. The receptors here all came from an adult with an advanced solid tumor such as melanoma, head and neck, liver or kidney cancer.

V gene TRBV6-1 combines with J gene TRBJ1-5; tentative D call: TRBD1 (6 bases). V was shortened by 5 bases and J by 3 bases, with 11 bases between the two germline ends. Germline CDR1 MNHNS, CDR2 SASEGT. This CDR3 spans 14 amino acids. CDR3 amino acids: CASSTGQNNQPQHF. In DNA form, the CDR3 reads TGTGCCAGCAGTACCGGACAGAACAATCAGCCCCAGCATTTT.

CDR3 sequence reads: CASSRRTDTQYF. CDR3 nucleotides: TGTGCCAGCAGCCGACGCACAGATACGCAGTATTTT. The V call is TRBV14, the J call TRBJ2-3; D is ambiguous. With 4 bases removed from V and 1 base from J, the gap between germline ends came to 3 bases. CDR3 length equals 12 residues. Germline CDR1 and CDR2: SGHDN and FVKESK.

This chain joins TRBV10-2 and TRBJ2-3; D is possibly TRBD2 (5 bases). Germline CDR1 reads WSHSY; CDR2 reads SAAADI. V was shortened by 2 bases and J by 3 bases, with 15 bases between the two germline ends. The CDR3 has 16 amino acids. The CDR3 region is CASSEPRGSETDTQYF. CDR3 sequence (DNA): TGCGCCAGCAGTGAGCCCCGGGGTAGCGAAACAGATACGCAGTATTTT.

This chain connects TRBV10-1 to TRBJ2-3, with a tentative D call TRBD2 (6 bases). Looked up from germline, CDR1 is WNHNN and CDR2 is SYGVQD (reference sequence). The germline V and J ends were trimmed by 7 bases and 2 bases, with 19 bases remaining between them. CDR3 length: 16 amino acids. The CDR3 protein is CASTEGRRGTTDTQYF. In nucleotides, the CDR3 is TGCGCCAGCACCGAAGGCAGGCGGGGCACCACAGATACGCAGTATTTT.

V and J are TRBV2 and TRBJ1-2, with TRBD1 matching 8 bases. V was clipped by 2 bases and J by 8 bases; unmatched bases: 7. This CDR3 comprises 14 residues. Looked up from germline, CDR1 is SNHLY and CDR2 is FYNNEI. The CDR3 DNA sequence: TGTGCCAGCAGTGAAACCCGGACAGGGTACGGCTACACCTTC. Translation gives CASSETRTGYGYTF.

The chain uses TRBV5-8 and TRBJ1-1; no reliable D call. V lost 0 bases, J lost 0 bases, and 9 bases lay in between. CDR3 length equals 15 residues. From germline, CDR1 is SGHTS and CDR2 YDEGEE. In DNA, the CDR3 is TGTGCCAGCAGCTTGGAGCAGTACATGAACACTGAAGCTTTCTTT. Translated, it gives CASSLEQYMNTEAFF.

The genes are TRBV2 and TRBJ1-5; perhaps TRBD1 as D (6 bases). V was shortened by 7 bases and J by 4 bases, with 11 bases between the two germline ends. The CDR3 contains 13 residues. From germline, CDR1 is SNHLY and CDR2 FYNNEI. The DNA of the CDR3 is TGTGCCAGCATACAGGGTCGTAATCAGCCCCAGCATTTT. This sequence encodes CASIQGRNQPQHF.

As concerns this clone: Other DNA sequences in this specimen translate into the identical CDR3. This sequence joins TRBV7-3 and TRBJ2-2; 13 bases fit TRBD2. This CDR3 is built from 15 residues. The trim removed 5 bases at V and 5 bases at J, leaving 2 bases unmatched. Germline V gene lookup returns CDR1 SGHTA and CDR2 FQGTGA. The CDR3 protein is CASSPGLAGTGELFF. The CDR3 DNA follows: TGTGCCAGCAGCCCGGGACTAGCGGGAACCGGGGAGCTGTTTTTT. Using reference TRBV7-3 and TRBJ2-2 for the parts outside the CDR3, the full variable domain is GAGVSQTPSNKVTEKGKYVELRCDPISGHTALYWYRQSLGQGPEFLIYFQGTGAADDSGLPNDRFFAVRPEGSVSTLKIQRTERGDSAVYLCASSPGLAGTGELFFGEGSRLTVL.

This chain uses TRBV5-4 with TRBJ1-3; D ambiguous. The V end lost 0 bases, the J end lost 0 bases, and 7 bases lay between the germline ends. Germline assignment: CDR1 SGHNT and CDR2 YYREEE (reference sequence). The CDR3 is 15 residues long. The CDR3 DNA sequence: TGTGCCAGCAGCTTGGACCCTATCTCTGGAAACACCATATATTTT. It translates to CASSLDPISGNTIYF.

This clone was counted a single time. This chain uses TRBV9 with TRBJ2-5, with 7 bases that match TRBD1. This CDR3 has 14 residues. The ends lost 3 bases at V and 4 bases at J; junction bases unmatched: 6. Germline CDR1 SGDLS, CDR2 YYNGEE. CDR3 in amino acids: CASSGHRGRETQYF. DNA for the CDR3: TGTGCCAGCAGCGGCCACAGGGGTCGAGAGACCCAGTACTTC.

The chain links TRBV19 to TRBJ1-5, with 9 bases matching TRBD1. The CDR3 length is 15 residues. Unmatched junction bases numbered 5, after V lost 3 bases and J lost 5 bases. The germline CDR1 and CDR2 sequences are LNHDA and SQIVND (reference sequence). The CDR3 sequence: CASSISTGGYQPQHF. In DNA, the CDR3 is TGTGCCAGTAGTATCTCGACAGGGGGGTATCAGCCCCAGCATTTT.

The chain has TRBV7-9 and TRBJ1-1; tentatively, D is TRBD1 (6 bases). CDR1 is SEHNR, CDR2 FQNEAQ, per germline (reference sequence). V lost 5 bases, J lost 1 base, and 17 bases lay in between. This CDR3 has 16 amino acids. The CDR3 reads CASSPRGAGGNTEAFF. CDR3 DNA sequence: TGTGCCAGCAGCCCGAGGGGGGCAGGAGGGAACACTGAAGCTTTCTTT.

The J gene is TRBJ2-1, the V gene TRBV2, with D possibly TRBD1 on 5 matching bases. Germline CDR1 is SNHLY and CDR2 is FYNNEI. The ends were cut back, 6 bases at V and 6 bases at J, with 15 bases in the middle. The CDR3 sequence is 14 residues long. DNA of the CDR3: TGTGCCAGCAGGAACCAGGGCCTGCGCAATGAGCAGTTCTTC. This gives the protein CASRNQGLRNEQFF.

The chain joins TRBV7-8 to TRBJ1-1; 9 bases agree with TRBD1. V lost 6 bases, J lost 4 bases, and 6 bases stayed unmatched. CDR1 and CDR2 from the germline V gene are SGHVS and FQNEAQ. The CDR3 extends over 14 amino acids. The CDR3 loop is CASSLQGASTEAFF. CDR3 coding DNA: TGTGCCAGCAGTCTACAGGGGGCTAGCACTGAAGCTTTCTTT.

This sequence joins TRBV5-4 and TRBJ1-2, with TRBD1 as a possible D gene (6 bases). V lost 4 bases to trimming and J lost 5 bases, with 12 bases between them. Germline V gene lookup returns CDR1 SGHNT and CDR2 YYREEE (reference sequence). CDR3 length equals 13 residues. DNA for the CDR3: TGTGCCAGCAGCACGGACAGAAAATATGGCTACACCTTC. Its translation is CASSTDRKYGYTF.

The chain couples TRBV6-5 to TRBJ1-4; tentatively, D is TRBD1 (6 bases). The germline V and J ends were trimmed by 5 bases and 4 bases, with 14 bases remaining between them. The CDR3 length is 15 residues. CDR1 MNHEY and CDR2 SVGAGI come from the germline V gene. Here the CDR3 DNA reads TGTGCCAGCAGTAGCTCAGGGGCGGGTAATGAAAAACTGTTTTTT. This encodes CASSSSGAGNEKLFF.

This chain uses TRBV29-1 with TRBJ2-5; D may be TRBD1 (5 bases). The V end lost 2 bases, the J end lost 2 bases, and 9 bases lay between the germline ends. This CDR3 is built from 13 residues. Germline CDR1 and CDR2: SQVTM and ANQGSEA. The CDR3 DNA reads as TGCAGCGTTGAATTCAGACAGCAAGAGACCCAGTACTTC. It encodes CSVEFRQQETQYF.

This clone was counted only a few times. In nucleotides, the CDR3 is TGTGCCACCAGCAGAGGGGCAGCGGGAGATGAGCAGTTCTTC. This codes for CATSRGAAGDEQFF. This chain links TRBV15 with TRBJ2-1; 8 bases match TRBD2. The V gene's germline CDR1 is LNHNV and CDR2 YYDKDF (reference sequence). The ends lost 1 base at V and 8 bases at J; junction bases unmatched: 4. The CDR3 is made up of 14 amino acids. Full variable domain (missing parts from reference TRBV15 and TRBJ2-1): DAMVIQNPRYQVTQFGKPVTLSCSQTLNHNVMYWYQQKSSQAPKLLFHYYDKDFNNEADTPDNFQSRRPNTSFCFLDIRSPGLGDTAMYLCATSRGAAGDEQFFGPGTRLTVL.

This chain uses TRBV5-4 with TRBJ2-3; 7 bases agree with TRBD2. The CDR3 has 15 residues. V dropped 0 bases and J dropped 6; count of bases not matched to a gene: 7. In germline, CDR1 is SGHNT, CDR2 YYREEE (reference sequence). CDR3 region: CASSLAGRRGDTQYF. The CDR3 nucleotides are TGTGCCAGCAGCTTGGCCGGGAGGCGAGGGGATACGCAGTATTTT.

The rearrangement uses TRBV15 and TRBJ1-4; 8 bases align to TRBD1. CDR3 length: 16 residues. Germline loops: CDR1 LNHNV, CDR2 YYDKDF (reference sequence). V was clipped by 3 bases and J by 10 bases; unmatched bases: 13. The CDR3 bases are TGTGCCACCAGCAGGCTTCGAACAGGGGGGCCGGGAAAACTGTTTTTT. It translates to CATSRLRTGGPGKLFF. Full variable domain (missing parts from reference TRBV15 and TRBJ1-4): DAMVIQNPRYQVTQFGKPVTLSCSQTLNHNVMYWYQQKSSQAPKLLFHYYDKDFNNEADTPDNFQSRRPNTSFCFLDIRSPGLGDTAMYLCATSRLRTGGPGKLFFGSGTQLSVL.

The chain couples TRBV9 to TRBJ1-1, with TRBD1 matching 7 bases. Looked up from germline, CDR1 is SGDLS and CDR2 is YYNGEE. CDR3 length: 15 residues. The V and J ends lost 4 bases and 0 bases, in that order; junction bases with no gene match: 6. In nucleotides, the CDR3 is TGTGCCAGCAGCAGTACCGGGACAGTGAACACTGAAGCTTTCTTT. Translation: CASSSTGTVNTEAFF.

This chain links TRBV11-3 with TRBJ2-4, with 7 bases aligning to TRBD2. Unmatched junction bases numbered 8, after V lost 3 bases and J lost 9 bases. Germline V gives CDR1 SGHNT, CDR2 YENEEA. CDR3 length: 14 residues. CDR3 DNA: TGTGCCAGCAGCTTGGCAGGACTAGTGGGCATTCAGTACTTC. Amino acid sequence: CASSLAGLVGIQYF. The entire variable domain, with the rest obtained from reference TRBV11-3 and TRBJ2-4, is as follows: EAGVVQSPRYKIIEKKQPVAFWCNPISGHNTLYWYLQNLGQGPELLIRYENEEAVDDSQLPKDRFSAERLKGVDSTLKIQPAELGDSAVYLCASSLAGLVGIQYFGAGTRLSVL.

The chain has TRBV5-4 and TRBJ2-3, with TRBD2 identical over 12 bases. The trim removed 4 bases at V and 5 bases at J, leaving 14 bases unmatched. The CDR3 is made up of 18 amino acids. The germline V gene encodes CDR1 SGHNT and CDR2 YYREEE (reference sequence). The CDR3 loop reads CASSKPGLAGELIDTQYF. CDR3 coding DNA: TGTGCCAGCAGCAAACCGGGACTAGCGGGTGAATTAATAGATACGCAGTATTTT.

The V and J genes are TRBV30 and TRBJ2-3, with TRBD2 matching 14 bases. The junction had 7 bases not matched to a gene; V was cut back by 2 bases and J by 6 bases. Germline V CDR1 and CDR2: GTSNPN, SVGIG (reference sequence). The CDR3 runs to 16 residues. CDR3 amino acids: CAWSPGLAGVADTQYF. As DNA, the CDR3 is TGTGCCTGGAGTCCGGGACTAGCGGGAGTTGCGGATACGCAGTATTTT.

The chain employs TRBV4-1 and TRBJ2-2, with 7 bases identical to TRBD1. The CDR3 loop spans 16 amino acids. Germline V gene data show CDR1 as MGHRA and CDR2 as YSYEKL. The ends lost 2 bases at V and 7 bases at J; junction bases unmatched: 10. The CDR3 sequence is CASSQQDTGEIGELFF. DNA for the CDR3: TGCGCCAGCAGCCAACAGGACACAGGGGAAATCGGGGAGCTGTTTTTT.

The rearrangement joins TRBV6-6 to TRBJ1-3, with 8 bases identical to TRBD1. CDR3 length: 15 amino acids. The V gene end was trimmed by 6 bases and the J gene end by 3 bases; junction bases not matched to a gene: 7. Germline V gene sequence: CDR1 MNHNY, CDR2 SVGAGI (reference sequence). This CDR3 is CASSTPQGGGNTIYF. In nucleotides, the CDR3 is TGTGCCAGCAGCACACCACAGGGGGGTGGAAACACCATATATTTT.